This TCR beta chain comes out of a study of shared clonotypes between healthy human individuals. CDR1 is MGHRA and CDR2 is YSYEKL in the germline V gene. V lost 1 base, J lost 6 bases, and 6 bases stayed unmatched. This CDR3 is built from 15 residues. CD45RO-negative CD8 cells positively selected for CCR7 made up the naive population, which excluded terminally differentiated effector memory CD45RA+ cells. The assay was immunoSEQ multiplex PCR, and TCRdb's table has in-frame clones only and misses some. The repertoire holds roughly 850,000 clones, with about 97% as singletons. This receptor was obtained from a young man in good health. J is TRBJ2-7 and V is TRBV4-1, with TRBD1 identical over 10 bases. Sequencing input: naive CD8+ T cells sorted from blood. For the CDR3, the DNA is TGCGCCAGCAGCCAAGGACAGGGGGCATTAGGCGAGCAGTACTTC. It translates to CASSQGQGALGEQYF.